This record looks at one T cell receptor beta chain sequence and its context. This record comes from a study of patients and donors after allogeneic stem cell transplantation. With 2 bases removed from V and 0 bases from J, the gap between germline ends came to 17 bases. CDR1 is DFQATT and CDR2 is SNEGSKA in the germline V gene (reference sequence). CDR3 length equals 17 residues. TCRdb independently ran MiXCR on the RT-PCR reads; one entry per CDR3 protein. The sample has some 200,000 distinct CDR3 sequences; 41% are singletons. The rearrangement links TRBV20-1 to TRBJ2-1; possibly TRBD2 for D (5 bases). The sequence was obtained from a human donor who was either an allogeneic HSCT recipient or a stem cell or donor lymphocyte infusion donor (not recorded which). It is not recorded whose cells these are; they may come from a transplant donor. Sample: blood, either unsorted or a sorted T cell fraction (not recorded which). CDR3 in amino acids: CSARPYLAPSSYNEQFF. The CDR3 nucleotides are TGCAGTGCTAGACCCTACCTAGCTCCGAGCTCCTACAATGAGCAGTTCTTC.